One sample yielded the 32 T cell receptor beta chains listed below, sequenced in a study of blood T cell repertoires in COVID-19. Measured with immunoSEQ multiplex PCR; TCRdb has only the in-frame clones, and not every one. The sample has roughly 80,000 clones; approximately 82% are singletons. Sequences were obtained from peripheral blood. These receptors were obtained from a human donor in a cohort sampled during active COVID-19.

This sequence joins TRBV18 and TRBJ1-1, with D tentatively TRBD1 (6 bases). Trimming cost V 3 bases and J 0 bases, with 11 bases left between them. The CDR3 is made up of 15 amino acids. Germline assignment: CDR1 KGHSH and CDR2 LQKENI. The CDR3 spells CASSPRTEMNTEAFF. CDR3 sequence (DNA): TGTGCCAGCTCACCTCGGACAGAGATGAACACTGAAGCTTTCTTT.

CDR3 loop: CASSFHRKQGTYSNQPQHF. CDR3 nucleotides: TGTGCCAGCAGTTTTCACCGAAAACAGGGGACATATAGCAATCAGCCCCAGCATTTT. V is TRBV6-2 or TRBV6-3 and J is TRBJ1-5; TRBD1 aligns across 7 bases. The germline V gene has CDR1 MNHEY and CDR2 SVGEGT. This CDR3 is 19 amino acids long. V lost 4 bases and J lost 0; bases outside the gene matches: 15.

This clone is termed medium-sized. This sequence joins TRBV7-9 and TRBJ2-7; the match to TRBD2 covers 9 bases. The V and J ends lost 5 bases and 1 base, in that order; junction bases with no gene match: 15. The germline V gene has CDR1 SEHNR and CDR2 FQNEAQ (reference sequence). CDR3 length: 18 amino acids. The CDR3 sequence is CASSPLEARGGKSYEQYF. The CDR3 DNA reads TGTGCCAGCAGCCCGCTCGAGGCGCGGGGGGGCAAATCCTACGAGCAGTACTTC. Complete variable domain (other parts from reference TRBV7-9 and TRBJ2-7): DTGVSQNPRHKITKRGQNVTFRCDPISEHNRLYWYRQTLGQGPEFLTYFQNEAQLEKSRLLSDRFSAERPKGSFSTLEIQRTEQGDSAMYLCASSPLEARGGKSYEQYFGPGTRLTVT.

This chain links TRBV4-2 with TRBJ1-5, with D maybe TRBD1 (6 bases). The ends were cut back, 0 bases at V and 6 bases at J, with 21 bases in the middle. Germline V lookup: CDR1 LGHNA, CDR2 YNFKEQ. This CDR3 region has 18 residues. The CDR3 reads CASSQDVVGAASVQPQHF. The CDR3, as DNA: TGTGCCAGCAGCCAAGACGTTGTGGGGGCCGCGTCTGTTCAGCCCCAGCATTTT.

This rearrangement joins TRBV28 to TRBJ1-3, with D possibly being TRBD1 (5 bases). V lost 8 bases to trimming and J lost 4 bases, with 18 bases between them. Germline loops: CDR1 MDHEN, CDR2 SYDVKM. The length of the CDR3 is 15 residues. The CDR3 sequence is CASAYRRVTGNTIYF. The CDR3 region has the DNA TGTGCCAGCGCCTATCGCAGGGTGACAGGAAACACCATATATTTT.

This clone was seen a single time. The chain uses TRBV28 and TRBJ1-4; tentatively, D is TRBD1 (6 bases). The V gene's germline CDR1 is MDHEN and CDR2 SYDVKM. Trimming pared 7 bases from V and 8 bases from J, leaving 14 bases between. The CDR3 covers 13 residues. The CDR3 sequence: CASTPGEGEKLFF. The CDR3 DNA reads TGTGCCAGCACCCCAGGGGAGGGGGAAAAACTGTTTTTT.

J is TRBJ2-7 and V is TRBV6-5; weak D call: TRBD2 (6 bases). CDR1 and CDR2 from the germline V gene are MNHEY and SVGAGI. The CDR3 runs to 12 residues. V lost 5 bases, J lost 5 bases, and 10 bases lay in between. CDR3 DNA sequence: TGTGCCAGCAGTCCCGGACTAAACGAGCAGTACTTC. This translates into CASSPGLNEQYF.

This rearrangement joins TRBV19 to TRBJ1-4, with D tentatively TRBD1 (5 bases). The V gene's germline CDR1 is LNHDA and CDR2 SQIVND (reference sequence). The CDR3 is made up of 14 amino acids. Deletions cut 7 bases from V and 7 bases from J, with 16 bases between. In nucleotides, the CDR3 is TGTGCCAGTAACGGTTTAGGGGCAAGTGAAAAACTGTTTTTT. Translating it yields CASNGLGASEKLFF.

The rearrangement joins TRBV12-3 or TRBV12-4 to TRBJ2-3, with 9 bases identical to TRBD2. With 6 bases clipped from V and 14 bases from J, the junction kept 6 bases outside the gene matches. This CDR3 is built from 11 residues. The chain's CDR3 is CASRISGGTYF. The CDR3 nucleotides are TGTGCCAGCAGAATTAGCGGGGGCACGTATTTT.

The chain joins TRBV3-1 (or the pseudogene TRBV3-2) to TRBJ2-7; possibly TRBD1 for D (6 bases). With 1 base removed from V and 2 bases from J, the gap between germline ends came to 12 bases. This CDR3 has 15 amino acids. Germline V lookup: CDR1 LGHDT, CDR2 YNNKEL (reference sequence). The CDR3 DNA reads as TGTGCCAGCAGCCAAGGAAGGACAGTCACCTACGAGCAGTACTTC. This encodes CASSQGRTVTYEQYF.

V and J are TRBV6-1 and TRBJ2-1; TRBD1 agrees at 7 bases. Germline-derived CDR1 and CDR2 are MNHNS and SASEGT. V gave up 1 base and J gave up 3 bases; unmatched junction bases: 3. This CDR3 has 15 amino acids. This CDR3 reads CASSEGRGNYNEQFF. CDR3 nucleotide sequence: TGTGCCAGCAGTGAAGGCAGGGGGAACTACAATGAGCAGTTCTTC.

The chain couples TRBV28 to TRBJ2-1; TRBD2 matches at 10 bases. V was pared by 8 bases and J by 8 bases, with 9 bases of the junction left unmatched. This CDR3 region has 14 residues. Germline-derived CDR1 and CDR2 are MDHEN and SYDVKM. The CDR3 protein is CASLTSGFSHEQFF. Here the CDR3 DNA reads TGTGCCAGCTTGACTAGCGGGTTCTCACATGAGCAGTTCTTC. Supplemented by reference TRBV28 and TRBJ2-1, the full variable domain reads DVKVTQSSRYLVKRTGEKVFLECVQDMDHENMFWYRQDPGLGLRLIYFSYDVKMKEKGDIPEGYSVSREKKERFSLILESASTNQTSMYLCASLTSGFSHEQFFGPGTRLTVL.

The chain joins TRBV2 to TRBJ1-1, with 8 bases lining up with TRBD1. CDR1 SNHLY and CDR2 FYNNEI come from the germline V gene. The trim removed 5 bases at V and 5 bases at J, leaving 7 bases unmatched. CDR3 length equals 14 residues. The CDR3 reads CASSRTGILTEAFF. CDR3 nucleotides: TGTGCCAGCAGTAGGACAGGGATACTTACTGAAGCTTTCTTT.

The chain couples TRBV29-1 to TRBJ2-2, with TRBD2 identical over 7 bases. Per the germline V gene, CDR1 is SQVTM and CDR2 is ANQGSEA. This CDR3 spans 13 amino acids. After removal of 5 bases from V and 1 base from J, the junction contained 1 base not matched to a gene. CDR3 DNA sequence: TGCAGCGTTCGCGGGGGGAACACCGGGGAGCTGTTTTTT. Its translation is CSVRGGNTGELFF.

The J gene is TRBJ1-5, the V gene TRBV15, with unresolved D. CDR3 length equals 15 residues. Trimming took 0 bases from V and 0 from J, leaving 6 bases between them. The V gene's germline CDR1 is LNHNV and CDR2 YYDKDF (reference sequence). CDR3 loop: CATSREPSSNQPQHF. DNA for the CDR3: TGTGCCACCAGCAGAGAGCCGAGTAGCAATCAGCCCCAGCATTTT. The full variable domain, its missing parts supplied by reference TRBV15 and TRBJ1-5, is DAMVIQNPRYQVTQFGKPVTLSCSQTLNHNVMYWYQQKSSQAPKLLFHYYDKDFNNEADTPDNFQSRRPNTSFCFLDIRSPGLGDTAMYLCATSREPSSNQPQHFGDGTRLSIL.

This sequence joins TRBV28 and TRBJ1-5; D is unresolved. This CDR3 has 14 residues. Looked up from germline, CDR1 is MDHEN and CDR2 is SYDVKM. V shed 2 bases and J shed 0 bases, with 5 bases lying between them. This chain's CDR3 is CASSLDNSNQPQHF. CDR3 in DNA: TGTGCCAGCAGTTTAGACAATAGCAATCAGCCCCAGCATTTT.

The sample holds a few counts of this clone. The rearrangement links TRBV6-5 to TRBJ2-7; 9 nucleotides align to TRBD2. The V and J ends lost 10 bases and 2 bases, in that order; junction bases with no gene match: 12. CDR3 length equals 15 residues. Germline V gene sequence: CDR1 MNHEY, CDR2 SVGAGI. The CDR3 DNA is TGTGCCACCCGGAGCTGGGGCGGGGGGGCCTACGAGCAGTACTTC. Amino acids: CATRSWGGGAYEQYF.

A few counts support this clone. The chain has TRBV28 and TRBJ1-5; tentative D call: TRBD1 (6 bases). CDR3 size: 15 residues. The germline CDR1 and CDR2 sequences are MDHEN and SYDVKM. Trimming removed 4 bases at V and 3 bases at J, with 13 bases between. The CDR3 bases are TGTGCCAGCAGTTCTTATCAGGGGAACAATCAGCCCCAGCATTTT. This sequence encodes CASSSYQGNNQPQHF.

This chain uses TRBV5-4 with TRBJ2-3; D call uncertain. CDR3 length: 14 residues. Germline V gene lookup returns CDR1 SGHNT and CDR2 YYREEE (reference sequence). Trimming took off 0 bases at V and 0 bases at J, with 5 bases between the two ends. The CDR3 protein is CASSLVASTDTQYF. CDR3 DNA sequence: TGTGCCAGCAGCTTGGTAGCTAGCACAGATACGCAGTATTTT.

Worth noting for this clone: Different DNA sequences within this sample yield the same CDR3. This sequence joins TRBV24-1 and TRBJ2-3; 12 bases are a match to TRBD1. Germline assignment: CDR1 KGHDR and CDR2 SFDVKD. This CDR3 comprises 15 residues. The junction had 3 bases not matched to a gene; V was cut back by 3 bases and J by 6 bases. CDR3 DNA: TGTGCCACCAGTGATCCGGGACAGGGGGCGGATACGCAGTATTTT. This gives the protein CATSDPGQGADTQYF.

The chain combines TRBV12-5 with TRBJ1-5, with TRBD1 matching over 7 bases. V dropped 6 bases and J dropped 4; count of bases not matched to a gene: 12. The CDR3 is 16 amino acids. Germline loops: CDR1 LGHNT, CDR2 FRNRAP. The CDR3 here is CASGPSGRGLNQPQHF. The CDR3 nucleotides read TGTGCTAGTGGGCCTAGTGGAAGGGGGCTTAATCAGCCCCAGCATTTT.

The V gene is TRBV4-1, the J gene TRBJ2-5; 11 bases agree with TRBD2. Germline loops: CDR1 MGHRA, CDR2 YSYEKL. V shed 1 base and J 4 bases; nucleotides not matched to a gene: 5. This CDR3 contains 16 residues. The DNA of the CDR3 is TGCGCCAGCAGCCAAGGACGTAGCGGGGGGGGAGAGACCCAGTACTTC. It codes for CASSQGRSGGGETQYF.

The gene calls are TRBV10-3 and TRBJ1-6, with TRBD1 as a possible D gene (5 bases). The V end was cut by 6 bases, the J end by 9 bases, with 18 bases between. Germline loops: CDR1 ENHRY, CDR2 SYGVKD. The CDR3 consists of 15 residues. The CDR3 spells CAIRSGGEIGSPLHF. The CDR3 nucleotides are TGTGCCATCAGGTCGGGGGGGGAAATCGGTTCACCCCTCCACTTT.

On this clone: At one end the junction does not follow the germline gene, possibly because of a read error. The chain links TRBV7-7 to TRBJ2-5; weak D call: TRBD2 (7 bases). The length of the CDR3 is 16 residues. CDR1 and CDR2 from the germline V gene are SSHAT and FNYEAQ (reference sequence). The CDR3, as DNA: TGTGCTAGCAGCTTAGGGGTGCGGGGGCCCCAAGAGACCCAGTACTTC. As protein: CASSLGVRGPQETQYF.

This clone was seen just once. This chain links TRBV6-6 with TRBJ2-5; tentatively, D is TRBD2 (5 bases). V dropped 0 bases and J dropped 4 bases, with 12 bases sitting between them. Germline V gene data show CDR1 as MNHNY and CDR2 as SVGAGI (reference sequence). CDR3 length: 15 residues. CDR3 coding DNA: TGTGCCAGCAGTTACTCAAGGGCGGAGGCAGAGACCCAGTACTTC. It specifies CASSYSRAEAETQYF.

Concerning this clone itself: The same CDR3 also results from other DNA sequences found in this sample. The chain is built from TRBV3-1 (or the pseudogene TRBV3-2) and TRBJ1-2, with D maybe TRBD1 (5 bases). Trimming stripped 4 bases from V and 8 bases from J, with 8 bases between. Germline V gene lookup returns CDR1 LGHDT and CDR2 YNNKEL (reference sequence). The CDR3 length is 11 residues. Here the CDR3 reads CASSPGYGYTF. CDR3 nucleotides: TGTGCCAGCAGCCCAGGGTACGGCTACACCTTC.

This rearrangement joins TRBV15 to TRBJ1-2, with 7 bases lining up with TRBD1. Germline loops: CDR1 LNHNV, CDR2 YYDKDF (reference sequence). The J segment lost 3 bases and the V segment lost 0 bases, leaving 4 bases of the junction unmatched. The length of the CDR3 is 15 residues. CDR3 sequence: CATSRDRQGYYGYTF. CDR3 nucleotide sequence: TGTGCCACCAGCAGAGATAGACAGGGCTACTATGGCTACACCTTC.

This clone was observed a few times. The chain combines TRBV18 with TRBJ1-1; D perhaps matches TRBD1 (5 bases). The CDR3 is made up of 13 amino acids. V was pared by 0 bases and J by 7 bases, with 9 bases between. The V gene's germline CDR1 is KGHSH and CDR2 LQKENI. The CDR3 bases are TGTGCCAGCTCACCACCAGGGGCGGATGAAGCTTTCTTT. Translating it yields CASSPPGADEAFF.

The CDR3: CASSLWAGLQETQYF. The CDR3 nucleotides read TGCGCCAGCAGCTTGTGGGCGGGGCTTCAAGAGACCCAGTACTTC. This rearrangement joins TRBV5-1 to TRBJ2-5, with D perhaps matching TRBD2 (6 bases). Germline CDR1 and CDR2: SGHRS and YFSETQ. Trimming took 1 base from V and 2 from J, leaving 12 bases between them. The CDR3 runs 15 residues.

V usage is TRBV11-3 and J usage is TRBJ2-1; possibly TRBD1 for D (6 bases). V was cut by 1 base and J by 11 bases, with 12 bases left in between. Germline lookup yields CDR1 SGHNT and CDR2 YENEEA. The CDR3 totals 13 residues. Here the CDR3 reads CASSLGGGHKQFF. Written as DNA, the CDR3 is TGTGCCAGCAGCTTAGGTGGGGGACACAAGCAGTTCTTC.

The chain carries TRBV28 and TRBJ2-3; 8 bases agree with TRBD1. The V and J ends lost 7 bases and 1 base, in that order; junction bases with no gene match: 16. This CDR3 spans 18 amino acids. The germline gives CDR1 MDHEN, CDR2 SYDVKM. The CDR3 nucleotides are TGTGCCAGCACCTCAGGGGGCTGGGGCCAGGGGGGCACAGATACGCAGTATTTT. It translates to CASTSGGWGQGGTDTQYF. The entire variable domain, with the rest obtained from reference TRBV28 and TRBJ2-3, is as follows: DVKVTQSSRYLVKRTGEKVFLECVQDMDHENMFWYRQDPGLGLRLIYFSYDVKMKEKGDIPEGYSVSREKKERFSLILESASTNQTSMYLCASTSGGWGQGGTDTQYFGPGTRLTVL.

This clone was counted a few times. The chain carries TRBV15 and TRBJ2-7, with 8 positions matching TRBD1. Germline assignment: CDR1 LNHNV and CDR2 YYDKDF (reference sequence). The CDR3 totals 16 residues. Trimming took 4 bases from V and 5 from J; bases not matched to a gene: 13. The CDR3 protein is CATSKTFGTGNNEQYF. The CDR3 bases are TGTGCCACCAGCAAGACTTTCGGGACAGGTAACAACGAGCAGTACTTC. Full variable domain (remainder filled in from reference TRBV15 and TRBJ2-7): DAMVIQNPRYQVTQFGKPVTLSCSQTLNHNVMYWYQQKSSQAPKLLFHYYDKDFNNEADTPDNFQSRRPNTSFCFLDIRSPGLGDTAMYLCATSKTFGTGNNEQYFGPGTRLTVT.